The rows below give T cell receptor beta chains drawn from one sample of a study of blood T cell repertoires in COVID-19. The table came from immunoSEQ multiplex PCR; TCRdb's copy has only in-frame clones and leaves some out. Of roughly 130,000 clones in the sample, roughly three quarters were seen once. Sequencing was performed on peripheral blood. These receptors all stem from a woman in her 70s with COVID-19, enrolled during active disease. Both conserved end residues are part of each CDR3. The D gene is left open where the match is weak. Part of the rows lack a size; the others show once, few, many or a class for expanded clones.

j_gene | abundance | v_gene | d_gene | CDR3nt | CDR3aa
TRBJ2-2 | . | TRBV7-3 | . | TGTGCCAGCAGCTTATTAGCCGGGGAGCTGTTTTTT | CASSLLAGELFF
TRBJ2-5 | . | TRBV12-3/TRBV12-4 | . | TGTGCCAGCAGTTTCCCAGGGGAAGAGACCCAGTACTTC | CASSFPGEETQYF
TRBJ1-5 | . | TRBV10-1 | . | TGCGCCAGCAGTGAATGGGGGGGGACCCAGCCCCAGCATTTT | CASSEWGGTQPQHF
TRBJ1-1 | . | TRBV2 | . | TGTGCCAGCAGCGTGGGGGGGAAGGCTGAAGCTTTCTTT | CASSVGGKAEAFF
TRBJ2-5 | . | TRBV4-2 | TRBD2 | TGTGCCAGCAGCCAAGTTTCAGGCGTCGGGGGGGCCTGGGAGACCCAGTACTTC | CASSQVSGVGGAWETQYF
TRBJ2-3 | . | TRBV3-1/TRBV3-2 | . | TGTGCCAGCAGCCAAGATAAATGGGGGGACGAGAGCACAGATACGCAGTATTTT | CASSQDKWGDESTDTQYF
TRBJ1-6 | . | TRBV16 | . | TGTGCCAGCAGCTTTGGAGGACAGCTTGGGTCACCCCTCCACTTT | CASSFGGQLGSPLHF
TRBJ2-7 | . | TRBV7-9 | TRBD2 | TGTGCCAGCAGGCCGCCCCCCGGGACTAGCGGGGTCTACGAGCAGTACTTC | CASRPPPGTSGVYEQYF
TRBJ2-3 | . | TRBV28 | TRBD2 | TGTGCCAGCAGTCCCCCCTTCTCGGGTAGCGGGGGGGCAGATACGCAGTATTTT | CASSPPFSGSGGADTQYF
TRBJ2-7 | . | TRBV7-8 | . | TGTGCCAGCAGCTTAGGGACAGCTTTCTACGAGCAGTACTTC | CASSLGTAFYEQYF
TRBJ1-3 | . | TRBV18 | . | TGTGCCAGCTCACCAGAGACAGCAGGCTCTGGAAACACCATATATTTT | CASSPETAGSGNTIYF
TRBJ2-7 | . | TRBV2 | . | TGTGCCAGCAGTCGGGACACGGGATTATACGAGCAGTACTTC | CASSRDTGLYEQYF
TRBJ2-3 | many | TRBV2 | . | TGTGCCAGCAGTAGCGGAACCACAGATACGCAGTATTTT | CASSSGTTDTQYF
TRBJ1-2 | . | TRBV3-1/TRBV3-2 | TRBD1 | TGTGCCAGCAGCCTCTGGACAGGGACGGATGGCTACACCTTC | CASSLWTGTDGYTF
TRBJ1-1 | . | TRBV10-3 | TRBD1 | TGTGCCATCAGTGAGTCACGGACAGGGCAGAACACTGAAGCTTTCTTT | CAISESRTGQNTEAFF
TRBJ2-3 | . | TRBV7-9 | TRBD2 | TGTGCCAGCAGCTTCGGACTAGCGAACACAGATACGCAGTATTTT | CASSFGLANTDTQYF
TRBJ1-5 | . | TRBV30 | . | TGTGCCTGGAGTGTACCGTGGAGTTATAGCAATCAGCCCCAGCATTTT | CAWSVPWSYSNQPQHF
TRBJ2-1 | many | TRBV5-1 | . | TGCGCCAGCAGCTTGGGACTGACTAGTAATCACAATGAGCAGTTCTTC | CASSLGLTSNHNEQFF
TRBJ1-4 | . | TRBV9 | TRBD1 | TGTGCCAGCAGCGCCGGGACAGGGGGCACTGAAAAACTGTTTTTT | CASSAGTGGTEKLFF
TRBJ1-5 | . | TRBV20-1 | TRBD1 | TGCAGTGCGAGTGGGACAGCAAGCCGCTATAGCAATCAGCCCCAGCATTTT | CSASGTASRYSNQPQHF
TRBJ2-5 | . | TRBV9 | TRBD2 | TGTGCCAGCAGCCCGAAGAGGCGGGAGAACCAAGAGACCCAGTACTTC | CASSPKRRENQETQYF
TRBJ2-7 | . | TRBV4-2 | . | TGTGCCAGCAGCCAAGCGGGGGGGACAGGGTCAGCCCCCTACGAGCAGTACTTC | CASSQAGGTGSAPYEQYF
TRBJ2-3 | . | TRBV4-3 | . | TGCGCCAGCAGCCAACAGCCGTCAGGCCCAGATACGCAGTATTTT | CASSQQPSGPDTQYF
TRBJ1-1 | . | TRBV2 | . | TGTGCCAGCACCATGACAGGCTGGACTGAAGCTTTCTTT | CASTMTGWTEAFF
TRBJ1-2 | once | TRBV7-9 | . | TGTGCCAGCAGCTTCCCACACAACTATGGCTACACCTTC | CASSFPHNYGYTF
TRBJ2-2 | . | TRBV25-1 | . | TGTGCCAGCAGTGAGGTTAGAACGTCGAACACCGGGGAGCTGTTTTTT | CASSEVRTSNTGELFF
TRBJ2-1 | . | TRBV2 | TRBD1 | TGTGCCAGCAGTGGGGACAGAGACAATGAGCAGTTCTTC | CASSGDRDNEQFF
TRBJ1-5 | once | TRBV6-4 | . | TGTGCCAGCAGAACCGTTCAGCCGGGGCCCCAGCATTTT | CASRTVQPGPQHF